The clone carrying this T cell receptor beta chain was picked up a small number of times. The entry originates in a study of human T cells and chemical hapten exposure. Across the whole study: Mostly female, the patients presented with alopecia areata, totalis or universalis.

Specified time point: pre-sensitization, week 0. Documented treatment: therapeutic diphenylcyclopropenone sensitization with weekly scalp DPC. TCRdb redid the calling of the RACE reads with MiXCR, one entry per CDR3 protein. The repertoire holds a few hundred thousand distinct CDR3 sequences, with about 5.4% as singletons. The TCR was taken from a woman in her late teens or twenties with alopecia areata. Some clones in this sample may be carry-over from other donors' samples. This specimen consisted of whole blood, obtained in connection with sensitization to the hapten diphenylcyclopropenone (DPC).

The CDR3 DNA is TGTGCCATCAGTGAGTTCTTGAGGGGGCGCACAGATACGCAGTATTTT. Its protein is CAISEFLRGRTDTQYF. The chain links TRBV10-3 to TRBJ2-3; TRBD1 matches at 7 bases. The V and J ends lost 1 base and 1 base, in that order; junction bases with no gene match: 5. The CDR3 loop spans 16 amino acids. CDR1 and CDR2 from the germline V gene are ENHRY and SYGVKD.